This T cell receptor beta chain was retrieved from a study of blood T cell repertoires in COVID-19. About the research overall: PBMCs, B-cell-depleted T cells, or T cells provided the cDNA or gDNA that made up the material.

V lost 0 bases and J 0 bases, leaving 9 bases between the germline ends. Germline assignment: CDR1 MNHEY and CDR2 SVGEGT. The CDR3 spans 16 residues. Profiled with immunoSEQ multiplex PCR; TCRdb holds only in-frame clones, not every one. The profile covers 150,000 to 200,000 clones, with around 86% appearing a single time and roughly 3.5% taken by the ten largest. V usage is TRBV6-2 or TRBV6-3 and J usage is TRBJ1-5; no firm D call. This sequence was found in a man in his 70s with acute or convalescent COVID-19. Sequencing was carried out using peripheral blood. CDR3 coding DNA: TGTGCCAGCAGTTACTCGATGCAGGCTAGCAATCAGCCCCAGCATTTT. It is translated as CASSYSMQASNQPQHF.